Listed below are T cell receptor beta chains from one sample, sequenced in a study of blood T cell repertoires in COVID-19. Measured with immunoSEQ multiplex PCR; TCRdb has only the in-frame clones, and not every one. The sample carries some 300,000 clones, nearly 90% recorded once. Sequenced material: PBMCs or T cells enriched from blood (not recorded which). All receptors derive from a woman aged 18-29 years with acute COVID-19. Each CDR3 is given with its conserved first and last residue. Each record gives: J gene, clone size, V gene, D gene, CDR3 protein, CDR3 DNA. D genes are given only for firm matches. Clone size is given for some rows only: seen once, a few or many times, or a class if the clone is expanded.

TRBJ1-5,-,TRBV12-3/TRBV12-4,-,CASSREYGPQHF,TGTGCCAGCAGCAGGGAATACGGGCCCCAGCATTTT
TRBJ1-1,-,TRBV6-5,-,CASTPFSRGIEAFF,TGTGCCAGCACCCCCTTTTCGCGGGGGATAGAAGCTTTCTTT
TRBJ1-2,-,TRBV6-5,TRBD1,CASSYSTGANYGYTF,TGTGCCAGCAGTTACTCGACAGGGGCGAACTATGGCTACACCTTC
TRBJ1-4,-,TRBV2,-,CASRGTQYPGEKLFF,TGTGCCAGCAGGGGAACACAATACCCAGGGGAAAAACTGTTTTTT
TRBJ1-1,-,TRBV19,TRBD1,CASSFWTGETEAFF,TGTGCCAGTAGTTTTTGGACAGGGGAAACTGAAGCTTTCTTT
TRBJ2-7,-,TRBV7-9,-,CASSFTDISYEQYF,TGTGCCAGCAGCTTCACTGACATTTCCTACGAGCAGTACTTC
TRBJ1-5,-,TRBV27,-,CASSLWWANNQPQHF,TGTGCCAGCAGTTTATGGTGGGCTAACAATCAGCCCCAGCATTTT
TRBJ1-2,-,TRBV10-3,-,CAISDQGNYGYTF,TGTGCCATCAGTGATCAGGGTAACTATGGCTACACCTTC
TRBJ2-3,-,TRBV28,-,CASSFTGASYDTQYF,TGTGCCAGCAGTTTCACTGGGGCGTCGTATGATACGCAGTATTTT
TRBJ1-2,-,TRBV5-1,TRBD1,CASSLRPGTGVYGYTF,TGCGCCAGCAGCCTTCGTCCCGGGACAGGAGTCTATGGCTACACCTTC
TRBJ1-2,-,TRBV2,-,CASSLLQGLANYGYTF,TGTGCCAGCAGTCTACTACAGGGACTAGCTAACTATGGCTACACCTTC
TRBJ2-1,-,TRBV11-2,-,CASQIDYPKEEQFF,TGTGCCAGCCAGATAGACTATCCCAAGGAAGAGCAGTTCTTC
TRBJ1-1,-,TRBV5-1,-,CASSLVDSRTEAFF,TGCGCCAGCAGCTTGGTGGACAGTAGGACTGAAGCTTTCTTT
TRBJ1-2,-,TRBV30,-,CAGEEPPGSGYTF,TGTGCCGGGGAGGAGCCCCCCGGGTCTGGCTACACCTTC
TRBJ2-7,-,TRBV30,TRBD1,CAWRNRTGPSSSYEQYF,TGTGCCTGGAGAAACCGGACAGGGCCCTCCAGCTCCTACGAGCAGTACTTC
TRBJ2-2,few,TRBV18,TRBD1,CASSPPTGGNTGELFF,TGTGCCAGCTCACCGCCTACAGGGGGGAACACCGGGGAGCTGTTTTTT
TRBJ1-1,once,TRBV5-1,-,CASIEGGGKNTEAFF,TGCGCCAGCATCGAAGGTGGCGGAAAGAACACTGAAGCTTTCTTT
TRBJ1-5,once,TRBV9,-,CASSVSQGAEPQHF,TGTGCCAGCAGCGTTTCGCAGGGCGCTGAGCCCCAGCATTTT
TRBJ1-1,-,TRBV19,TRBD1,CASTSRDRAAEAFF,TGTGCCAGTACCTCCCGGGACAGGGCGGCTGAAGCTTTCTTT
TRBJ2-3,-,TRBV24-1,TRBD1,CATSDLKGQSLTDTQYF,TGTGCCACCAGTGACCTCAAGGGACAGTCACTCACAGATACGCAGTATTTT
TRBJ2-7,-,TRBV6-1,TRBD2,CASSESSGGVYEQYF,TGTGCCAGCAGTGAAAGCTCGGGAGGGGTTTACGAGCAGTACTTC
TRBJ2-7,-,TRBV12-3/TRBV12-4,TRBD1,CASHGTGGYEQYF,TGTGCCAGCCACGGGACAGGGGGCTACGAGCAGTACTTC
TRBJ2-7,-,TRBV28,TRBD1,CASSSESLDRAGSYEQYF,TGTGCCAGCAGTTCCGAAAGTTTGGACAGGGCAGGGAGCTACGAGCAGTACTTC
TRBJ2-3,-,TRBV7-3,TRBD2,CASSLTSGSADTQYF,TGTGCCAGCAGCCTGACTAGCGGGAGCGCAGATACGCAGTATTTT
TRBJ2-6,-,TRBV28,-,CASSSPRGANVLTF,TGTGCCAGCAGTTCCCCCCGTGGGGCCAACGTCCTGACTTTC
TRBJ2-2,-,TRBV28,-,CASTLGGPNTGELFF,TGTGCCAGCACCCTCGGTGGGCCGAACACCGGGGAGCTGTTTTTT
TRBJ2-1,-,TRBV28,TRBD2,CASSLGGRVWNEQFF,TGTGCCAGCAGTTTGGGCGGGAGGGTTTGGAATGAGCAGTTCTTC
TRBJ2-7,few,TRBV13,TRBD2,CASSRRTRSLYEQYF,TGTGCCAGCAGCCGCCGGACTAGAAGTTTGTACGAGCAGTACTTC
TRBJ2-5,-,TRBV7-9,TRBD2,CASVGAGVSETQYF,TGTGCCAGCGTCGGAGCGGGAGTATCGGAGACCCAGTACTTC
TRBJ1-2,-,TRBV27,-,CASSLTLQGRGSYGYTF,TGTGCCAGCAGTTTAACCTTACAGGGTAGGGGATCTTATGGCTACACCTTC
TRBJ1-5,-,TRBV5-1,TRBD1,CASSYTGDSNQPQHF,TGCGCCAGCAGCTACACAGGGGATAGCAATCAGCCCCAGCATTTT
TRBJ2-1,-,TRBV6-4,-,CASSDSTDRNEQFF,TGTGCCAGCAGTGACTCTACCGACAGAAATGAGCAGTTCTTC
TRBJ1-5,-,TRBV6-1,-,CASSEFWTDSSNQPQHF,TGTGCCAGCAGTGAATTCTGGACAGATTCTAGCAATCAGCCCCAGCATTTT
TRBJ2-2,few,TRBV7-3,-,CASSLFSSNTGELFF,TGTGCCAGCAGCTTATTCTCGTCGAACACCGGGGAGCTGTTTTTT
TRBJ2-1,-,TRBV6-4,TRBD2,CASSRREFSNEQFF,TGTGCCAGCAGTAGGCGGGAGTTCTCCAATGAGCAGTTCTTC
TRBJ1-1,-,TRBV24-1,TRBD1,CATSGRTGTTEAFF,TGTGCCACCAGTGGCCGGACAGGGACCACTGAAGCTTTCTTT
TRBJ1-2,-,TRBV28,TRBD1,CASSRPQGRYGYTF,TGTGCCAGCAGCCGACCACAGGGGAGATATGGCTACACCTTC
TRBJ1-2,-,TRBV28,TRBD1,CASSPDRAYGYTF,TGTGCCAGCAGTCCAGACAGGGCATATGGCTACACCTTC
TRBJ2-1,once,TRBV7-9,TRBD1,CASSSRTGEYNEQFF,TGTGCCAGCAGCTCCCGGACAGGGGAGTACAATGAGCAGTTCTTC
TRBJ2-2,-,TRBV18,TRBD1,CASSPSAAGQGSTGELFF,TGTGCCAGCTCACCCTCCGCCGCGGGACAGGGCAGCACCGGGGAGCTGTTTTTT
TRBJ2-1,-,TRBV5-4,TRBD2,CASSLTSGNEQFF,TGTGCCAGCAGCTTGACTAGCGGAAATGAGCAGTTCTTC